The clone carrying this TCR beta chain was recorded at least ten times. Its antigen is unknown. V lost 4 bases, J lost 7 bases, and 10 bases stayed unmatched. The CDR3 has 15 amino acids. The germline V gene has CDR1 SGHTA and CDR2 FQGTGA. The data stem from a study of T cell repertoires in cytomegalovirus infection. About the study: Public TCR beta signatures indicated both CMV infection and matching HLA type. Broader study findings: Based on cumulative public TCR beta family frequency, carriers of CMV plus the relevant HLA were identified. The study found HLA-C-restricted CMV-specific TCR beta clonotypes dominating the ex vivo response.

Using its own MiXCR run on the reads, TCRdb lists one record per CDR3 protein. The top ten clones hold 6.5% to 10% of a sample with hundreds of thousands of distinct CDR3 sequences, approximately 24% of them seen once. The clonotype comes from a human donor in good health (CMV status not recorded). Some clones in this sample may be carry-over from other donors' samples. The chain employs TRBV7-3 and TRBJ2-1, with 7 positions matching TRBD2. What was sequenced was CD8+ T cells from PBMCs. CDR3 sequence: CASSSGLGSLNEQFF. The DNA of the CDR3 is TGTGCCAGCAGCTCCGGACTAGGCTCCCTTAATGAGCAGTTCTTC.